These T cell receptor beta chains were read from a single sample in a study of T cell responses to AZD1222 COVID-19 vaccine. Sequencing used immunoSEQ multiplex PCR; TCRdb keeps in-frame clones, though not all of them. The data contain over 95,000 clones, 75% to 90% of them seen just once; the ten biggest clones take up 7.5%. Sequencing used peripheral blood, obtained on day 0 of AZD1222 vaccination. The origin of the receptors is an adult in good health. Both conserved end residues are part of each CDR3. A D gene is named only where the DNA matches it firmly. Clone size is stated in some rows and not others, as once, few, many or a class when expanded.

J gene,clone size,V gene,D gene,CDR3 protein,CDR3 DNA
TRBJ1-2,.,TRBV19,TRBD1,CATQQGGPNYGYTF,TGTGCCACCCAACAGGGGGGGCCAAACTATGGCTACACCTTC
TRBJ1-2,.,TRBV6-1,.,CASSEAVGQGRGYTF,TGTGCCAGCAGTGAAGCCGTGGGCCAGGGCCGGGGCTACACCTTC
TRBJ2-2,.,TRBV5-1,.,CASGYQGGGPGELFF,TGCGCCAGCGGATATCAAGGGGGAGGTCCCGGGGAGCTGTTTTTT
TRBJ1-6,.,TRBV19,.,CASRQTYNSPLHF,TGTGCCAGTCGACAGACCTATAATTCACCCCTCCACTTT
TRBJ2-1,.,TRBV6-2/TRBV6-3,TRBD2,CASSYLGGNYNEQFF,TGTGCCAGCAGTTACCTCGGGGGGAACTACAATGAGCAGTTCTTC
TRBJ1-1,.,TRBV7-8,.,CASSLRVPNTEAFF,TGTGCCAGCAGCTTAAGGGTTCCGAACACTGAAGCTTTCTTT
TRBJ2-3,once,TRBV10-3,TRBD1,CATAGTGGTSSTDTQYF,TGTGCCACCGCCGGGACAGGGGGGACTTCTAGCACAGATACGCAGTATTTT
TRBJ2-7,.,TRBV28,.,CASSLSGTVVYEQYF,TGTGCCAGCAGTTTATCCGGGACGGTGGTGTACGAGCAGTACTTC
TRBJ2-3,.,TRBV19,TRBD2,CASSSLAGTTDTQYF,TGTGCCAGTAGTAGCCTAGCGGGCACCACAGATACGCAGTATTTT
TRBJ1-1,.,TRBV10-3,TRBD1,CAIAGQVNTEAFF,TGTGCCATCGCGGGACAGGTGAACACTGAAGCTTTCTTT
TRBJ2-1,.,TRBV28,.,CASSFGLLGQGPQLEQFF,TGTGCCAGCAGTTTTGGGTTACTCGGCCAGGGTCCCCAACTGGAGCAGTTCTTC
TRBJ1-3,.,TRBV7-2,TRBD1,CASSGGTGGGNTIYF,TGTGCCAGCAGCGGGGGGACAGGTGGTGGAAACACCATATATTTT
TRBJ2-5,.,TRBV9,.,CASSVGAGHQETQYF,TGTGCCAGCAGCGTAGGCGCAGGGCACCAAGAGACCCAGTACTTC
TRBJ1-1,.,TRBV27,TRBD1,CASSWTGRNTEAFF,TGTGCCAGCAGTTGGACAGGGAGGAACACTGAAGCTTTCTTT
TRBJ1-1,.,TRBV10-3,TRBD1,CAISPGQGLTEAFF,TGTGCCATCAGCCCGGGACAGGGATTAACTGAAGCTTTCTTT
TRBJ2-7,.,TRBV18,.,CASSPGSREDEQYF,TGTGCCAGCTCACCAGGGTCCAGGGAAGACGAGCAGTACTTC
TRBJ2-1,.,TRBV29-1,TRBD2,CSVTSGSYNEQFF,TGCAGCGTTACTAGCGGCTCTTACAATGAGCAGTTCTTC
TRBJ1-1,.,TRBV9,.,CASSVALGETEAFF,TGTGCCAGCAGCGTAGCTCTTGGGGAGACTGAAGCTTTCTTT
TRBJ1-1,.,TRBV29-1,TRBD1,CSVDGQGDTEAFF,TGCAGCGTCGACGGACAGGGGGACACTGAAGCTTTCTTT
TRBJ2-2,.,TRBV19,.,CASSTPYGELFF,TGTGCCAGTAGTACCCCCTACGGGGAGCTGTTTTTT
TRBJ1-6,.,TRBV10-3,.,CAISDSSPSSYNSPLHF,TGTGCCATCAGTGATAGCTCGCCGAGCTCCTATAATTCACCCCTCCACTTT
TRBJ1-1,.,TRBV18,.,CASSPRTNLQGTEAFF,TGTGCCAGCTCACCCCGAACAAACCTACAGGGTACTGAAGCTTTCTTT
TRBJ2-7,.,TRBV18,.,CASSPPSSYEQYF,TGTGCCAGCTCACCCCCGAGCTCCTACGAGCAGTACTTC
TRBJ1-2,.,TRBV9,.,CASSVGLRHEGFYGYTF,TGTGCCAGCAGCGTAGGGCTGCGCCACGAAGGGTTCTATGGCTACACCTTC
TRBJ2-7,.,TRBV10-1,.,CAGYLDGSYEQYF,TGCGCCGGATACCTAGACGGTTCCTACGAGCAGTACTTC
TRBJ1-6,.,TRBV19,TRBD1,CASSDPGQYSPLHF,TGTGCCAGTAGTGACCCGGGACAGTATTCACCCCTCCACTTT
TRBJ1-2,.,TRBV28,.,CATGRYGYTF,TGTGCCACTGGTCGGTATGGCTACACCTTC
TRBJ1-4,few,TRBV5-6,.,CASSLGTEMKGLLF,TGTGCCAGCAGCTTGGGGACGGAGATGAAAGGACTGCTTTTT
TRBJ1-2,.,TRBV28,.,CASSSGRGYGYTF,TGTGCCAGCAGCTCCGGGAGGGGCTATGGCTACACCTTC
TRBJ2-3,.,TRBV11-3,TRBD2,CASSYGLAGGLDTQYF,TGTGCCAGCAGCTACGGACTAGCGGGAGGGTTAGATACGCAGTATTTT
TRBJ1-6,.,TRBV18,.,CASSLEGNSPLHF,TGTGCCAGCTCCCTCGAGGGGAATTCACCCCTCCACTTT
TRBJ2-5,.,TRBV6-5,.,CASRRLTGLQETQYF,TGTGCCAGCAGACGCCTTACAGGGCTCCAAGAGACCCAGTACTTC
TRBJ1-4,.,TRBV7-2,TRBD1,CASSLGGTGEEKLFF,TGTGCCAGCAGCTTAGGGGGGACAGGGGAAGAAAAACTGTTTTTT
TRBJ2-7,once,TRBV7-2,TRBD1,CASSPDATGAPYEQYF,TGTGCCAGCAGCCCCGACGCGACAGGGGCCCCCTACGAGCAGTACTTC
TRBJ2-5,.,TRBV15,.,CATSRDPTAVETQYF,TGTGCCACCAGCAGAGATCCTACTGCCGTGGAGACCCAGTACTTC
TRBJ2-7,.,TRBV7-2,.,CASSFGTALNSYEQYF,TGTGCCAGCAGCTTCGGGACGGCACTCAACTCCTACGAGCAGTACTTC
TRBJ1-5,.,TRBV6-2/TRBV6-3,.,CASSYYASPGGQPQHF,TGTGCCAGCAGTTACTACGCTAGTCCCGGCGGTCAGCCCCAGCATTTT